This T cell receptor beta chain was identified in a study of T cell clones after liver transplantation. General study points: Post-transplant time points were not standardized, so conclusions are preliminary. Low donor cell numbers restricted donor-reactive repertoire measurement in two subjects. Post-transplant, graft-donor-reactive CD4 TCRbeta sequences in blood dropped significantly in most of the 8 subjects.

Only in-frame clones appear in the TCRdb table, and some are missing; sequencing was by immunoSEQ multiplex PCR. The table lists nearly 55,000 clones, around 85% of them singletons, with roughly 8.1% in the top ten. The ends were cut back, 6 bases at V and 4 bases at J, with 12 bases in the middle. The CDR3 contains 13 residues. Looked up from germline, CDR1 is MDHEN and CDR2 is SYDVKM. As to this clone: Its target is unknown.

The sequence was collected from a human donor who received a liver transplant. The chain is built from TRBV28 and TRBJ1-2; tentative D call: TRBD1 (5 bases). Specimen: CD4+ T cells from blood, collected before liver transplant. This CDR3 reads CASSSGGIYGYTF. In DNA form, the CDR3 reads TGTGCCAGCAGCTCCGGGGGAATCTATGGCTACACCTTC.